This T cell receptor beta chain is from a study of shared clonotypes between healthy human individuals (TCRdb year 2020). Turning to the overall study: A couple of women and a few men aged 18 to 49 years were included in the cohort. To estimate repertoire size and how much clonotypes are shared between individuals, the study performed deep sequencing of blood TCR repertoires from a handful of healthy adults. Different laboratories and diverse techniques were used to prepare libraries and sequence TCR repertoires, to increase sequencing depth and limit assay-specific biases. For each donor, CD4 naive and CD4 memory were each run on three plates, CD8 naive on two plates, and CD8 memory on one plate. Leukapheresis yielded between about 0.9 and 10 billion PBMCs per donor.

Donors were healthy HIV-negative adults with no recently reported acute infections or vaccinations. All donors were Caucasian adults living in Nashville, Tennessee, USA. CD4+ T cells were enriched through magnetic negative selection, after which naive cells were positively selected on CD45RA and the remaining negative fraction served as the memory subset. Blood was obtained by leukapheresis, after which PBMCs were separated by Ficoll-Histopaque density gradient centrifugation and cryopreserved in liquid nitrogen vapor phase. Analytical flow cytometry was used to check the purity and quantity of every magnetically sorted T cell population. Genomic DNA was isolated from each sorted fraction and quantified by UV absorbance on a Nanodrop 2000c. The investigation overall reported the following: Sampling was restricted to blood, and TCR repertoires in tissues likely differ from the TCR repertoires found in blood. Incomplete sequencing was indicated by rarefaction of sorted-subset datasets, despite the large sequencing depth. Larger estimated clonotype richness was generally found for naive subsets than for memory subsets. The small number of donors limited the genetic and exposure-history diversity represented. Pairwise subsampling led to the expectation that sequencing depth would affect the degree of clonotype sharing among donors. When a handful of donors were compared, the shared fraction of clonotypes was about 5.5% for naive CD4, 3.5% to 4% for naive CD8, 2.3% for memory CD4, and around 0.4% for memory CD8. Higher generation probabilities were observed for clonotypes shared by all four sorted-subset donors than for non-shared clonotypes.

From the germline V gene, CDR1 is SGHVS and CDR2 is FNYEAQ. Taken from cysteine to phenylalanine, the CDR3 has 15 residues. CDR3 DNA only is kept here, 45 bases in frame from base 1. Trimming at the junction amounts to 0 bases on V and 0 bases on J, and the germline ends lie 6 bases apart. In the case of this clone: There is no known antigen for this receptor. Base qualities are not at hand, and no much larger clone is one base apart.

Using the deep immunoSEQ assay, TCR CDR3 regions were amplified from genomic DNA by multiplex PCR. Genomic DNA extracted from each cell subset was distributed evenly over all wells of several immunoSEQ 96-well plates, and each plate served as one replicate. For sorted subsets, roughly 200 ng genomic DNA, equal to some 28,000 T cell genomes, was loaded into each replicate PCR. Purified libraries were quantified with a Qubit 3.0 fluorometer, sized on a Bioanalyzer 2100, and re-quantified with the KAPA Library Quantification kit. Each immunoSEQ 96-well plate was sequenced on its own single-read 150-cycle Illumina NextSeq 550 flow cell. Regarding the original processing steps: Because only junctional sequences without quality scores were contained in the immunoSEQ output, filtering matching that applied to full-length reads could not be performed. Sequences were annotated with PyIR, a Python wrapper for IgBLAST v1.9, using IMGT germline references to assign V/J genes and CDR3. Reads with weak V/J assignments (E-value above 1e-6), missing CDR3, stop codons, out-of-frame junctions, or ambiguous translated residues were removed. V3J clonotypes were defined as sequences sharing an identical inferred V gene, J gene, and CDR3 amino acid sequence. To compute the percentage overlap between repertoires, the number of shared unique clonotypes was divided by the size of the smaller repertoire. Three approaches were used to assess repertoire richness: RTK rarefaction, the Chao1 estimator, and Recon v2.1 estimates of unobserved clonotypes. Generation probabilities for all TCRbeta clonotypes obtained by the gDNA method from four donors were computed using OLGA. TCRdb carries this immuneACCESS record with in-frame sequences only. Its versions omit some clonotypes, under half of them owing to an unresolved V gene in the studies checked, with the rest unexplained. The V and J calls and clone size were taken over from that table, and D and trimming were inferred from the DNA. The sample records over a million clones, 95% to 99% of which are singletons. 0.4% to 0.45% of the sample is taken by the ten largest.

The sequence is built from TRBV7-6 and TRBJ2-1, with the identity of the D gene unclear. This clonotype was obtained from a man younger than 45 in good health. Source material: naive CD4+ T cells sorted from blood. The sample's cell subset or site label is to be understood as: CD45RA+ positively selected. The CDR3 protein is CASSLAASSYNEQFF. Read as DNA, the sequence is TGTGCCAGCAGCTTAGCGGCGAGCTCCTACAATGAGCAGTTCTTC.